What follows are 23 T cell receptor beta chains derived from one specimen sequenced in a study of cytomegalovirus exposure and HLA in healthy donors. PCR employed 60 Vbeta and 13 Jbeta primers. The method was immunoSEQ multiplex PCR; TCRdb's version includes in-frame clones alone and lacks a portion of them. Of about 200,000 clones in the sample, about 82% are singletons; the top ten hold 2% to 2.5%. The sample comprised PBMCs. The receptors derive from a woman aged 45-65 years in good health and CMV-seronegative.

The chain recombines TRBV28 with TRBJ1-5, with D uncertain. Trimming shortened V by 3 bases and J by 0 bases, and 12 bases separated the two germline ends. This CDR3 has 16 residues. CDR1 is MDHEN and CDR2 is SYDVKM in the germline V gene. The CDR3, as DNA: TGTGCCAGCAGTTTTTCGGCGGAGATTAGCAATCAGCCCCAGCATTTT. This codes for CASSFSAEISNQPQHF. The variable domain in full, completed from reference TRBV28 and TRBJ1-5, reads DVKVTQSSRYLVKRTGEKVFLECVQDMDHENMFWYRQDPGLGLRLIYFSYDVKMKEKGDIPEGYSVSREKKERFSLILESASTNQTSMYLCASSFSAEISNQPQHFGDGTRLSIL.

The V and J genes are TRBV11-2 and TRBJ2-7; 8 positions match TRBD1. This CDR3 spans 13 amino acids. Germline-derived CDR1 and CDR2 are SGHAT and FQNNGV. The V gene end was trimmed by 6 bases and the J gene end by 6 bases; junction bases not matched to a gene: 7. CDR3 DNA: TGTGCCAGCAGTAAGGACAGGGTTGGCGAGCAGTACTTC. It specifies CASSKDRVGEQYF.

This chain joins TRBV11-2 and TRBJ2-1, with TRBD2 identical over 8 bases. There are 13 residues in the CDR3. Germline V gene sequence: CDR1 SGHAT, CDR2 FQNNGV. Losses at the gene ends were 3 bases for V and 7 bases for J; bases not matched to a gene: 2. The CDR3 loop is CASSLGGRNEQFF. The CDR3 DNA is TGTGCCAGCAGCTTGGGCGGGAGGAATGAGCAGTTCTTC.

As DNA, the CDR3 is TGTGCCAGCTTCCCTTTGGGGGGAAGCAATCAGCCCCAGCATTTT. It codes for CASFPLGGSNQPQHF. This chain joins TRBV28 and TRBJ1-5; the D gene is possibly TRBD1 (5 bases). The CDR3 consists of 15 residues. Germline V CDR1 and CDR2: MDHEN, SYDVKM. V dropped 8 bases and J dropped 1 base, with 15 bases sitting between them.

This rearrangement joins TRBV18 to TRBJ1-5; 7 bases fit TRBD1. The V segment lost 2 bases and the J segment 1 base; nucleotides outside the gene matches: 5. Germline loops: CDR1 KGHSH, CDR2 LQKENI. The CDR3 is 16 amino acids. The CDR3 sequence is CASSPFGTVSNQPQHF. The DNA for the CDR3 is TGTGCCAGCTCACCATTCGGGACAGTGAGCAATCAGCCCCAGCATTTT.

This rearrangement joins TRBV5-6 to TRBJ1-1; 9 bases agree with TRBD1. This CDR3 is built from 13 residues. V lost 4 bases, J lost 6 bases, and 4 bases stayed unmatched. Germline values: CDR1 SGHDT, CDR2 YYEEEE. The CDR3 DNA sequence: TGTGCCAGCAGCCGGACAGGGGTAGCTGAAGCTTTCTTT. Its protein is CASSRTGVAEAFF.

The chain employs TRBV27 and TRBJ2-1; D is possibly TRBD1 (6 bases). V dropped 11 bases and J dropped 9 bases, with 20 bases sitting between them. The CDR3 contains 13 residues. Germline CDR1 is MNHEY and CDR2 is SMNVEV (reference sequence). In nucleotides, the CDR3 is TGTGCCTCCTCCGGACAGTCCTTCACTGAGCAGTTCTTC. It is translated as CASSGQSFTEQFF.

As DNA, the CDR3 is TGTGCCAGCATGGAGGGATCTTCGGCTGAAAAACTGTTTTTT. Encoded protein: CASMEGSSAEKLFF. The chain links TRBV5-5 to TRBJ1-4; D is undetermined. Trimming shortened V by 6 bases and J by 7 bases, and 16 bases separated the two germline ends. CDR1 and CDR2 from the germline V gene are SGHKS and YYEKEE (reference sequence). The CDR3 sequence is 14 residues long.

The rearrangement joins TRBV28 to TRBJ2-1; D unclear. Trimming shortened V by 3 bases and J by 10 bases, and 10 bases separated the two germline ends. CDR3 size: 12 residues. CDR1 MDHEN and CDR2 SYDVKM come from the germline V gene. The CDR3 protein is CASSLVVGEQFF. The CDR3 coding sequence is TGTGCCAGCAGTTTGGTAGTCGGGGAGCAGTTCTTC.

Here the CDR3 DNA reads TGTGCCAGCAGCCGAGCGTTGAACACCGGGGAGCTGTTTTTT. The encoded protein is CASSRALNTGELFF. V usage is TRBV7-9 and J usage is TRBJ2-2; D is undetermined. The V end was cut by 5 bases, the J end by 1 base, with 8 bases between. This CDR3 is 14 amino acids long. Germline V gives CDR1 SEHNR, CDR2 FQNEAQ (reference sequence). Supplemented by reference TRBV7-9 and TRBJ2-2, the full variable domain reads DTGVSQNPRHKITKRGQNVTFRCDPISEHNRLYWYRQTLGQGPEFLTYFQNEAQLEKSRLLSDRFSAERPKGSFSTLEIQRTEQGDSAMYLCASSRALNTGELFFGEGSRLTVL.

V gene TRBV6-5 combines with J gene TRBJ2-7; D may be TRBD2 (6 bases). This CDR3 is built from 14 residues. Trimming left V 0 bases short and J 3 bases short, with 9 bases between. Per the germline V gene, CDR1 is MNHEY and CDR2 is SVGAGI. DNA for the CDR3: TGTGCCAGCAGTTACTCGACGGGGGACTACGAGCAGTACTTC. Residues: CASSYSTGDYEQYF.

This clone was seen a few times. The chain carries TRBV19 and TRBJ1-2; 7 bases map to TRBD1. V was pared by 4 bases and J by 5 bases, with 7 bases of the junction left unmatched. The CDR3 consists of 14 residues. From germline, CDR1 is LNHDA and CDR2 SQIVND (reference sequence). CDR3 nucleotide sequence: TGTGCCAGTAGTACCGGGACAGATCGGTATGGCTACACCTTC. Translated: CASSTGTDRYGYTF.

This chain uses TRBV18 with TRBJ2-7; maybe TRBD2 (6 bases). CDR3 length equals 14 residues. Germline V gives CDR1 KGHSH, CDR2 LQKENI. V lost 4 bases and J 3 bases, leaving 13 bases between the germline ends. The CDR3 loop is CASSLAAGGYEQYF. Written as DNA, the CDR3 is TGTGCCAGCTCACTGGCAGCGGGCGGCTACGAGCAGTACTTC.

The J gene is TRBJ1-4, the V gene TRBV18; maybe TRBD1 (5 bases). V lost 6 bases, J lost 1 base, and 9 bases lay in between. CDR3 length: 14 residues. Germline CDR1 and CDR2: KGHSH and LQKENI. CDR3 DNA: TGTGCCAGCTCTCCTCAGGGAACTAATGAAAAACTGTTTTTT. Amino acids: CASSPQGTNEKLFF.

Here the CDR3 reads CASRTTGAWGNQPQHF. The CDR3 region has the DNA TGTGCCAGTAGGACCACAGGGGCCTGGGGCAATCAGCCCCAGCATTTT. This chain joins TRBV19 and TRBJ1-5, with 7 positions matching TRBD1. The germline CDR1 and CDR2 sequences are LNHDA and SQIVND (reference sequence). The CDR3 loop spans 16 amino acids. V lost 6 bases to trimming and J lost 2 bases; unmatched junction nucleotides: 10. Filled out from reference TRBV19 and TRBJ1-5, the complete variable domain reads DGGITQSPKYLFRKEGQNVTLSCEQNLNHDAMYWYRQDPGQGLRLIYYSQIVNDFQKGDIAEGYSVSREKKESFPLTVTSAQKNPTAFYLCASRTTGAWGNQPQHFGDGTRLSIL.

The genes are TRBV5-1 and TRBJ1-2; 7 positions match TRBD1. The CDR3 is 14 residues long. V was pared by 0 bases and J by 8 bases, with 7 bases of the junction left unmatched. CDR1 SGHRS and CDR2 YFSETQ come from the germline V gene. The CDR3 sequence: CASSLGGQSNGYTF. The CDR3 bases are TGCGCCAGCAGCTTGGGGGGACAGTCAAACGGCTACACCTTC. The whole variable domain, filled in from reference TRBV5-1 and TRBJ1-2, reads KAGVTQTPRYLIKTRGQQVTLSCSPISGHRSVSWYQQTPGQGLQFLFEYFSETQRNKGNFPGRFSGRQFSNSRSEMNVSTLELGDSALYLCASSLGGQSNGYTFGSGTRLTVV.

The chain recombines TRBV27 with TRBJ2-2; 14 bases agree with TRBD2. This CDR3 has 19 residues. The ends lost 4 bases at V and 4 bases at J; junction bases unmatched: 11. Germline assignment: CDR1 MNHEY and CDR2 SMNVEV (reference sequence). The chain's CDR3 is CASSSSGTSGSGPTGELFF. For the CDR3, the DNA is TGTGCCAGCAGTTCATCCGGGACTAGCGGGAGTGGGCCCACCGGGGAGCTGTTTTTT.

This clone was counted between two and nine times. The rearrangement uses TRBV11-1 and TRBJ2-3; TRBD1 agrees at 10 bases. The J segment lost 5 bases and the V segment lost 3 bases, leaving 2 bases of the junction unmatched. CDR1 and CDR2 (germline): SGHAT, FQDESV (reference sequence). The CDR3 totals 14 residues. CDR3 in amino acids: CASSFGTGVDTQYF. The CDR3 coding sequence is TGTGCCAGCAGCTTTGGGACAGGGGTAGATACGCAGTATTTT. Using reference TRBV11-1 and TRBJ2-3 for the parts outside the CDR3, the full variable domain is EAEVAQSPRYKITEKSQAVAFWCDPISGHATLYWYRQILGQGPELLVQFQDESVVDDSQLPKDRFSAERLKGVDSTLKIQPAELGDSAMYLCASSFGTGVDTQYFGPGTRLTVL.

V gene TRBV2 combines with J gene TRBJ1-5, with TRBD1 as a possible D gene (5 bases). Trimming took off 5 bases at V and 4 bases at J, with 18 bases between the two ends. Germline CDR1 and CDR2: SNHLY and FYNNEI. The CDR3 runs to 16 residues. CDR3: CASSRQPSSQNQPQHF. As DNA, the CDR3 is TGTGCCAGCAGTCGACAGCCATCAAGCCAGAATCAGCCCCAGCATTTT. The full variable domain, its missing parts supplied by reference TRBV2 and TRBJ1-5, is EPEVTQTPSHQVTQMGQEVILRCVPISNHLYFYWYRQILGQKVEFLVSFYNNEISEKSEIFDDQFSVERPDGSNFTLKIRSTKLEDSAMYFCASSRQPSSQNQPQHFGDGTRLSIL.

This chain joins TRBV5-5 and TRBJ2-6; a possible D gene is TRBD1 (6 bases). The CDR3 contains 17 residues. Germline V gene lookup returns CDR1 SGHKS and CDR2 YYEKEE (reference sequence). The V gene lost 4 bases and the J gene lost 2 bases, with 16 bases spanning the gap. The DNA for the CDR3 is TGTGCCAGCAGCCTAACCGGGACACGCACTGGGGCCAACGTCCTGACTTTC. It specifies CASSLTGTRTGANVLTF.

In regard to this clone: Compared with germline, one end of the junction differs, possibly owing to a read error. CDR3: CASGLNSGNGQPQHF. The DNA for the CDR3 is TGTGCCAGCGGCTTAAATTCGGGGAACGGTCAGCCCCAGCATTTT. The chain recombines TRBV7-2 with TRBJ1-5; D ambiguous. The CDR3 sequence is 15 residues long. The germline V gene encodes CDR1 SGHTA and CDR2 FQGNSA.

The CDR3 DNA reads as TGTGCCAGCAGCAAAGGCGGAGGACAAGAGACCCAGTACTTC. Its translation: CASSKGGGQETQYF. V is TRBV21-1 and J is TRBJ2-5; the DNA was not used to check the table's D call, TRBD2. TRBV21-1 is shown as a pseudogene. The CDR3 runs to 14 residues.

The chain employs TRBV6-1 and TRBJ2-1; TRBD2 matches at 7 bases. Germline-derived CDR1 and CDR2 are MNHNS and SASEGT. Trimming at V came to 7 bases and at J to 4 bases, leaving 7 bases not matched to a gene. CDR3 length: 14 amino acids. The CDR3 DNA follows: TGTGCCAGCAATTTAGCGGGCGTGTACAATGAGCAGTTCTTC. Translated, it gives CASNLAGVYNEQFF.